This T cell receptor beta chain was found in a study of chemoradiotherapy in HPV16-positive cancers. Study-level findings and limits: Better recurrence-free survival went with HPV-responsive T-cell expansion in HPV16-positive patients. Only two HPV16-positive patients supplied the functional HPV-specificity definition. During treatment, candidate HPV-specific clones and E7-related motifs expanded in tumor.

Clones were read by immunoSEQ multiplex PCR, and TCRdb kept only the in-frame ones, dropping some. The top ten clones hold 15% to 20% of a sample with approximately 4,200 clones, 70% to 85% of them seen once. As to this clone: Its antigen is as yet unknown.

CDR3 size: 13 residues. Trimming pared 0 bases from V and 0 bases from J, leaving 5 bases between. The germline CDR1 and CDR2 sequences are GTSNPN and SVGIG (reference sequence). Over chemoradiotherapy, repertoires were sampled more than once. Material: tumor tissue, obtained from a patient who underwent chemoradiotherapy. The source is a human donor with HPV-associated anogenital cancer. The V call is TRBV30, the J call TRBJ1-2; D unclear. The CDR3 bases are TGTGCCTGGAGTGTGGAGGCTAACTATGGCTACACCTTC. This gives the protein CAWSVEANYGYTF.